The present TCR beta chain was sequenced within a study of blood T cell repertoires in COVID-19. The age range of participants was 18 to 89 years, with residence in about 25 US areas. The CDR3 length is 15 residues. Trimming took 3 bases from V and 9 from J; bases not matched to a gene: 13. The V gene's germline CDR1 is LNHDA and CDR2 SQIVND (reference sequence). Data came from immunoSEQ multiplex PCR; TCRdb stores just in-frame clones and leaves some out. Of approximately 190,000 clones detected, 84% appear once; the ten largest clones hold 3% to 3.5%. The chain carries TRBV19 and TRBJ1-2; 7 bases map to TRBD1. The specimen sequenced was PBMCs or T cells enriched from blood (not recorded which). The TCR sequence derives from a woman under 40 who had been exposed to COVID-19. For the CDR3, the DNA is TGTGCCAGTAGTATCGCGACAGGGAACGAGGGTAGCTACACCTTC. The encoded protein is CASSIATGNEGSYTF.